This T cell receptor (beta chain) comes out of a study of identical twins (dated by TCRdb to 2016 to 2017). Background on the whole study: The study deep-sequenced TCR alpha and beta repertoires from monozygotic twins, unrelated adults of various ages and cord blood to test whether fetal clonotypes persist. To rule out contamination, the twin experiments were replicated at different times with different library preparation protocols. What the work shows at the level of the full study, not this receptor alone: Because the same donors could not be followed over many years, conclusions were based on cross-sectional statistical analysis. In monozygotic twins, recombination models systematically underestimated out-of-frame TCR alpha sharing, but the models matched the sharing seen between unrelated individuals. Fewer insertions were carried by abundant cord blood beta clonotypes; a weaker similar trend was observed in young adult naive repertoires, while no such trend was observed in memory repertoires. Compared with coincidental sharing between unrelated individuals, out-of-frame TCR alpha sequences shared between twins had an excess of sequences with low generation probability. Excess twin sharing in beta out-of-frame sequences was weaker because fewer shared sequences lowered the signal-to-noise ratio. Zero-insertion analyses could be partly confounded by invariant T cells such as MAIT and iNKT, though diverse VJ usage argued against such confounding for most clonotypes.

The CDR3 runs 15 residues from the cysteine to the phenylalanine. The kept DNA is CDR3 alone, 45 bases in frame from the first base. At the junction V is shortened by 2 bases and J by 2 bases; bases outside the gene matches: 5. The germline V gene sets CDR1 to MNHEY and CDR2 to SVGEGT. Only healthy Caucasian donors were included. The twin cohort comprised three pairs of female monozygotic twins, all aged about 18 to 30 years. Peripheral blood mononuclear cells were used as the source from which RNA for TCR libraries was isolated. Library preparation was by 5' RACE. The reads were generated on an Illumina HiSeq 2000. Template switching introduced a universal primer binding site; the final cDNA contained a unique molecular identifier, enabling accurate counting of TCR cDNA molecules. Specific primers in the conserved constant-segment region were used to synthesize first-strand cDNA for TCR alpha and beta chains. To control for contamination, every cDNA library was double barcoded, receiving both a SMART-Mk sample barcode and Illumina barcodes. TruSeq adapter sequences and Illumina sample barcodes were added in two successive PCR steps. The Illumina HiSeq platform was used with custom primers to sequence TCR alpha and beta cDNA libraries. As for the original processing: MiGEC was used to process raw reads and extract unique molecular identifiers, and MiXCR was used to find CDR3 positions. Recombination models were inferred per individual with the repgenHMM and IGoR tools using an EM algorithm. Shared clonotypes were analyzed with the tcR package in R, and sharing was normalized by the product of cloneset sizes. Out-of-frame nonproductive sequences were analyzed to study raw recombination free of thymic and clonal selection effects. The public reads were reanalyzed by TCRdb: fastp trimming at Q25, MiXCR alignment, in-frame beta chains only. All rows with the same CDR3 protein become a single entry with the most common DNA and genes. Clone size and V and J calls follow TCRdb, not the original study. The sample yields roughly 700,000 distinct CDR3 sequences; over 8.5% were counted once. 0.8% to 1% of the sample goes to the ten largest clones.

Points on this clonotype: What this receptor recognizes is not known. Nothing much larger sits one base from this clone, and base qualities are not available.

The same sample was also studied in work on yellow fever vaccine responses in identical twins. As the second paper documents: According to the authors, in identical twins the way T cells responded to vaccination appeared partly convergent and partly personalized. In the study, vaccine-responding T cell clones were precisely tracked in identical twins.

This chain joins TRBV6-2 or TRBV6-3 to TRBJ2-7; 8 nucleotides in the junction match TRBD2. The receptor comes from a woman aged 18-35 years in good health. Sequencing was done on a sample of PBMCs. For the CDR3, the sequence is CASSYLTSGPYEQYF. The DNA sequence follows: TGTGCCAGCAGTTACCTTACTAGCGGACCCTACGAGCAGTACTTC.